The 13 T cell receptor beta chains presented below share a single source sample, sequenced in a study of PD-1 blockade in classical Hodgkin lymphoma. Sequencing was performed with immunoSEQ multiplex PCR; in TCRdb, only in-frame clones are kept and a portion is missing. This table holds 15,000 to 20,000 clones, approximately 84% found once. Every patient experienced relapse after autologous stem cell transplantation, and brentuximab vedotin exposure varied. The source was peripheral blood mononuclear cells (PBMCs), collected at baseline. All receptors come from a human donor with classical Hodgkin lymphoma.

This sequence joins TRBV18 and TRBJ1-6, with D uncertain. Germline V gene sequence: CDR1 KGHSH, CDR2 LQKENI. V lost 4 bases and J lost 4, with 5 bases in between. The CDR3 loop spans 13 amino acids. Written as DNA, the CDR3 is TGTGCCAGCTCACGTGGATATAATTCACCCCTCCACTTT. Its protein is CASSRGYNSPLHF.

This rearrangement joins TRBV19 to TRBJ2-1; TRBD1 matches 10 bases. V lost 4 bases and J lost 2; bases outside the gene matches: 5. From germline, CDR1 is LNHDA and CDR2 SQIVND (reference sequence). This CDR3 comprises 16 residues. In DNA form, the CDR3 reads TGTGCCAGTAGTAAGTCGACAGGGGGCCCCTACAATGAGCAGTTCTTC. Translation gives CASSKSTGGPYNEQFF. The full variable domain, in which reference TRBV19 and TRBJ2-1 provide the parts outside the CDR3, is DGGITQSPKYLFRKEGQNVTLSCEQNLNHDAMYWYRQDPGQGLRLIYYSQIVNDFQKGDIAEGYSVSREKKESFPLTVTSAQKNPTAFYLCASSKSTGGPYNEQFFGPGTRLTVL.

This clone has just a few counts. The chain carries TRBV19 and TRBJ1-4, with D perhaps matching TRBD1 (6 bases). The CDR3 has 16 residues. CDR1 and CDR2 (germline): LNHDA, SQIVND (reference sequence). The V end lost 4 bases, the J end lost 7 bases, and 19 bases lay between the germline ends. The CDR3 region has the DNA TGTGCCAGTAGTACAAGCAGGGGCCAGAGGATTGAAAAACTGTTTTTT. Residues: CASSTSRGQRIEKLFF. The full variable domain, in which reference TRBV19 and TRBJ1-4 provide the parts outside the CDR3, is DGGITQSPKYLFRKEGQNVTLSCEQNLNHDAMYWYRQDPGQGLRLIYYSQIVNDFQKGDIAEGYSVSREKKESFPLTVTSAQKNPTAFYLCASSTSRGQRIEKLFFGSGTQLSVL.

This clone appeared a single time. V usage is TRBV4-3 and J usage is TRBJ2-3; TRBD2 matches 7 bases. CDR1 and CDR2 (germline): LGHNA, YSLEER. V gave up 1 base and J gave up 6 bases; unmatched junction bases: 7. The CDR3 runs to 15 residues. The CDR3 protein is CASSQGETSKDTQYF. The CDR3 nucleotides are TGCGCCAGCAGCCAAGGGGAGACTAGCAAGGATACGCAGTATTTT.

The V call is TRBV7-2, the J call TRBJ1-4, with D perhaps TRBD1 (6 bases). Germline values: CDR1 SGHTA, CDR2 FQGNSA. The V end lost 1 base, the J end lost 6 bases, and 21 bases lay between the germline ends. This CDR3 is 18 amino acids long. CDR3 in DNA: TGTGCCAGCAGCTTAGACCTTAACAGGGCAACGGGGTATGAAAAACTGTTTTTT. This sequence encodes CASSLDLNRATGYEKLFF. Combining the CDR3 with reference TRBV7-2 and TRBJ1-4 gives the whole variable domain GAGVSQSPSNKVTEKGKDVELRCDPISGHTALYWYRQSLGQGLEFLIYFQGNSAPDKSGLPSDRFSAERTGGSVSTLTIQRTQQEDSAVYLCASSLDLNRATGYEKLFFGSGTQLSVL.

The chain is built from TRBV4-3 and TRBJ2-7, with 7 bases fitting TRBD1. The CDR3 runs to 15 residues. Trimming removed 0 bases from V and 1 base from J; junction bases left unmatched: 3. The germline V gene encodes CDR1 LGHNA and CDR2 YSLEER. CDR3 sequence reads: CASSQDSGQSYEQYF. The CDR3 DNA reads TGCGCCAGCAGCCAAGATTCGGGACAGTCCTACGAGCAGTACTTC.

A few counts support this clone. The V gene is TRBV27, the J gene TRBJ1-6; D not resolved. CDR1 and CDR2 from the germline V gene are MNHEY and SMNVEV (reference sequence). Trimming shortened V by 7 bases and J by 11 bases, and 21 bases separated the two germline ends. This CDR3 has 15 amino acids. In nucleotides, the CDR3 is TGTGCCAGCACCCGTACCGGGCCCAAAACCCCACCCCTCCACTTT. Its protein is CASTRTGPKTPPLHF.

This sequence joins TRBV2 and TRBJ2-2, with D perhaps matching TRBD1 or TRBD2 (5 bases each). CDR1 and CDR2 (germline): SNHLY, FYNNEI. With 4 bases removed from V and 7 bases from J, the gap between germline ends came to 13 bases. The CDR3 loop spans 14 amino acids. As DNA, the CDR3 is TGTGCCAGCAGTGTCTTGGGGGTTGGCGGGGAGCTGTTTTTT. Amino acids: CASSVLGVGGELFF.

This clone has a single count. CDR3 DNA: TGCGCCAGCAGCCAAGAGGAACTAGCGGGGGGCCCTTGGGGTAGCACAGATACGCAGTATTTT. This encodes CASSQEELAGGPWGSTDTQYF. The chain recombines TRBV4-1 with TRBJ2-3; 12 bases are shared with TRBD2. The CDR3 spans 21 residues. CDR1 is MGHRA, CDR2 YSYEKL, per germline. V gave up 0 bases and J gave up 0 bases; unmatched junction bases: 13.

The V and J genes are TRBV7-2 and TRBJ2-7; 10 nucleotides line up with TRBD1. The CDR3 totals 15 residues. Trimming took 5 bases from V and 6 from J; bases not matched to a gene: 10. The germline V gene encodes CDR1 SGHTA and CDR2 FQGNSA. The CDR3 here is CASSEWDRGRPEQYF. The CDR3 nucleotides are TGTGCCAGCAGCGAATGGGACAGGGGTCGCCCCGAGCAGTACTTC.

This clone was found once. This sequence joins TRBV5-6 and TRBJ2-4, with D unresolved. The CDR3 runs 13 residues. Germline CDR1 SGHDT, CDR2 YYEEEE. Trimming took 3 bases from V and 11 from J, leaving 15 bases between them. The CDR3 bases are TGTGCCAGCAGCTCGGGCAGGTCGTATGTTCAGTACTTC. This translates into CASSSGRSYVQYF.

CDR3 nucleotide sequence: TGTGCCAGCAGCTCGGACGGGACAGGAGGTTACCAAGAGACCCAGTACTTC. Translation: CASSSDGTGGYQETQYF. This chain links TRBV5-6 with TRBJ2-5; 8 bases line up with TRBD1. Unmatched junction bases numbered 10, after V lost 3 bases and J lost 0 bases. Per the germline V gene, CDR1 is SGHDT and CDR2 is YYEEEE. This CDR3 is built from 17 residues.

This chain connects TRBV6-5 to TRBJ1-6, with 7 nucleotides matching TRBD1. From germline, CDR1 is MNHEY and CDR2 SVGAGI. The CDR3 length is 15 residues. The junction had 8 bases not matched to a gene; V was cut back by 4 bases and J by 8 bases. The CDR3 region is CASSFRQGGHSPLHF. The CDR3 bases are TGTGCCAGCAGTTTTCGACAGGGAGGGCATTCACCCCTCCACTTT.